Following are 23 T cell receptor beta chains from one sample sequenced in a study of blood T cells in healthy people across ages. For the second PCR, which ran for roughly 7 to 11 cycles, a sample-barcoded 5' primer and a J-beta primer mix were used. Using its own MiXCR run on the 5' RACE reads, TCRdb lists one record per CDR3 protein. This sample has some 760,000 distinct CDR3 sequences; 25% occur once, and the top ten carry 9.4%. The sample was also linked to a second study, of T cells of mothers and their children.

The sample was blood. Source of these receptors: a boy aged 5 to 17 in good health.

Only a few counts were recorded for this clonotype. The V call is TRBV28, the J call TRBJ2-5; D remains ambiguous. Trimming pared 5 bases from V and 3 bases from J, leaving 16 bases between. The germline CDR1 and CDR2 sequences are MDHEN and SYDVKM. This CDR3 is built from 15 residues. The CDR3: CASSRAGLDKETQYF. CDR3 coding DNA: TGTGCCAGCAGTCGGGCAGGCCTCGACAAAGAGACCCAGTACTTC.

This clonotype was picked up a small number of times. The genes are TRBV9 and TRBJ1-1; 12 positions agree with TRBD1. Germline V CDR1 and CDR2: SGDLS, YYNGEE. V gave up 4 bases and J gave up 5 bases; unmatched junction bases: 12. CDR3 length equals 17 residues. The CDR3: CASSPGTGGESGTEAFF. The CDR3 region has the DNA TGTGCCAGCAGCCCCGGGACAGGGGGCGAAAGTGGAACTGAAGCTTTCTTT.

The chain combines TRBV29-1 with TRBJ2-7; D is possibly TRBD1 (7 bases). V was cut by 0 bases and J by 2 bases, with 11 bases left in between. CDR3 size: 14 residues. Germline CDR1 reads SQVTM; CDR2 reads ANQGSEA. The CDR3 protein is CSVEEEGAPYEQYF. DNA for the CDR3: TGCAGCGTTGAAGAGGAGGGGGCTCCCTACGAGCAGTACTTC.

This clonotype showed up just a few times. The chain is built from TRBV5-1 and TRBJ2-7; TRBD2 matches at 9 bases. CDR3 length: 16 residues. The V gene end was trimmed by 0 bases and the J gene end by 3 bases; junction bases not matched to a gene: 7. The germline V gene encodes CDR1 SGHRS and CDR2 YFSETQ. In DNA, the CDR3 is TGCGCCAGCAGCTTGGGACTAGCGGAGGTGGGCTACGAGCAGTACTTC. It yields the protein CASSLGLAEVGYEQYF.

V usage is TRBV12-3 or TRBV12-4 and J usage is TRBJ2-5, with 8 bases lining up with TRBD1. Germline trimming cut 5 bases from V and 5 bases from J; bases unmatched to any gene: 10. The CDR3 is made up of 15 amino acids. The CDR3 spells CASSPRDRRVETQYF. The CDR3 coding sequence is TGTGCCAGCAGTCCCCGGGACAGGCGGGTGGAGACCCAGTACTTC.

The table lists this clonotype with a few counts. V gene TRBV20-1 combines with J gene TRBJ2-7, with 7 bases lining up with TRBD1. Germline-derived CDR1 and CDR2 are DFQATT and SNEGSKA (reference sequence). The CDR3 covers 13 residues. Germline trimming cut 0 bases from V and 7 bases from J; bases unmatched to any gene: 6. The CDR3 DNA follows: TGCAGTGCTAGAGATGACAGGGCTTGGGAGCAGTACTTC. Its protein is CSARDDRAWEQYF.

This clonotype showed up just a few times. The chain couples TRBV14 to TRBJ1-4; possible D gene TRBD1, 6 bases. The germline gives CDR1 SGHDN, CDR2 FVKESK. Trimming shortened V by 5 bases and J by 4 bases, and 14 bases separated the two germline ends. The CDR3 contains 15 residues. CDR3 DNA: TGTGCCAGCAGCTCCCGGGACACCATTAATGAAAAACTGTTTTTT. Protein product: CASSSRDTINEKLFF.

The chain is built from TRBV11-1 and TRBJ2-5; a weak D match, TRBD1 (6 bases). TRBJ2-7 matches the DNA end more closely, so the J call is doubtful. The CDR3 runs to 14 residues. The V gene's germline CDR1 is SGHAT and CDR2 FQDESV (reference sequence). CDR3 DNA sequence: TGTGCCAGCAGCCTAATACAGGGCATCTACGAGCAGTACTTC. Translating gives CASSLIQGIYEQYF.

The V call is TRBV11-2, the J call TRBJ1-2, with 7 bases that match TRBD1. Germline-derived CDR1 and CDR2 are SGHAT and FQNNGV. The CDR3 loop spans 15 amino acids. The V and J ends lost 5 bases and 10 bases, in that order; junction bases with no gene match: 16. In DNA form, the CDR3 reads TGTGCCAGCAGCCCCCAGGCCCATAGGACAGGACACTACACCTTC. Translated: CASSPQAHRTGHYTF.

The chain combines TRBV12-5 with TRBJ2-2; D may correspond to TRBD1 or TRBD2 (6 bases each). Germline V gives CDR1 LGHNT, CDR2 FRNRAP. Trimming took off 6 bases at V and 0 bases at J, with 17 bases between the two ends. CDR3 length equals 17 residues. DNA of the CDR3: TGTGCTAGTGGCTCCCCAAGCCGGGGGCCGAACACCGGGGAGCTGTTTTTT. Amino acids: CASGSPSRGPNTGELFF.

J is TRBJ2-5 and V is TRBV25-1; no firm D call. Looked up from germline, CDR1 is MGHDK and CDR2 is SYGVNS. The CDR3 contains 15 residues. The V gene lost 2 bases and the J gene lost 1 base, with 11 bases spanning the gap. CDR3 nucleotides: TGTGCCAGCAGTGAACCTGCTACCGTCCAAGAGACCCAGTACTTC. Its translation: CASSEPATVQETQYF.

Here the CDR3 reads CASSEGRGRTDTQYF. The CDR3 DNA reads as TGTGCCAGCAGTGAGGGTCGGGGGCGCACAGATACGCAGTATTTT. The V and J genes are TRBV2 and TRBJ2-3; either TRBD1 or TRBD2 may fit D (6 bases each). Trimming removed 3 bases at V and 1 base at J, with 11 bases between. Germline-derived CDR1 and CDR2 are SNHLY and FYNNEI. The CDR3 is 15 amino acids.

The genes are TRBV5-1 and TRBJ2-1; tentatively, D is TRBD2 (5 bases). Germline V lookup: CDR1 SGHRS, CDR2 YFSETQ. The CDR3 extends over 12 amino acids. V was pared by 2 bases and J by 8 bases, with 8 bases between. CDR3 protein: CASSFVGDEQFF. CDR3 nucleotides: TGCGCCAGCAGCTTCGTGGGAGATGAGCAGTTCTTC.

The chain joins TRBV7-8 to TRBJ2-3; 7 nucleotides align to TRBD2. V was clipped by 5 bases and J by 5 bases; unmatched bases: 10. Germline CDR1 and CDR2: SGHVS and FQNEAQ. The CDR3 has 15 residues. CDR3 region: CASSAGLDFGDTQYF. The CDR3 DNA follows: TGTGCCAGCAGCGCTGGACTAGATTTTGGAGATACGCAGTATTTT.

This clonotype was detected a few times. This chain links TRBV6-5 with TRBJ2-1; 9 bases map to TRBD1. The tail of the sequence fits TRBJ2-7 better, so the J call may be wrong. This CDR3 spans 14 amino acids. Germline loops: CDR1 MNHEY, CDR2 SVGAGI. The CDR3 spells CASRGQGGSYEQYF. In DNA, the CDR3 is TGTGCCAGCAGGGGACAGGGCGGCTCCTACGAGCAGTACTTC.

Concerning this clonotype: It is likely a read error, because the conserved phenylalanine at the end of the CDR3 is missing. This rearrangement joins TRBV2 to TRBJ2-4, with D perhaps being TRBD1 or TRBD2 (5 bases each). Deletions cut 1 base from V and 2 bases from J, with 6 bases between. CDR3 length equals 14 residues. Per the germline V gene, CDR1 is SNHLY and CDR2 is FYNNEI. For the CDR3, the DNA is TGTGCCAGCAGTGAAGGGGGGTCCAAAAACATTCAGTACCTC. It is translated as CASSEGGSKNIQYL.

In DNA, the CDR3 is TGCGCCAGCAGCTTAGGCACAGGGGGCGGCAACGAGCAGTACTTC. It codes for CASSLGTGGGNEQYF. The chain couples TRBV5-1 to TRBJ2-1; 9 bases are shared with TRBD1. The tail of the sequence fits TRBJ2-7 better, so the J call may be wrong. This CDR3 region has 15 residues. The germline V gene encodes CDR1 SGHRS and CDR2 YFSETQ.

The chain employs TRBV7-9 and TRBJ2-4; D is perhaps TRBD1 or TRBD2 (6 bases each). This CDR3 is built from 14 residues. In germline, CDR1 is SEHNR, CDR2 FQNEAQ (reference sequence). The V end lost 7 bases, the J end lost 2 bases, and 12 bases lay between the germline ends. The DNA for the CDR3 is TGTGCCAGCACCCAAGGGGGGCCCAAAAACATTCAGTACTTC. Amino acid sequence: CASTQGGPKNIQYF.

This clonotype occurred a few times. V usage is TRBV7-2 and J usage is TRBJ2-7; TRBD2 is a possible D gene (5 bases). CDR3 length: 14 residues. Looked up from germline, CDR1 is SGHTA and CDR2 is FQGNSA. The ends were cut back, 3 bases at V and 7 bases at J, with 16 bases in the middle. The chain's CDR3 is CASSFWKETGEQYF. The CDR3 DNA follows: TGTGCCAGCAGCTTCTGGAAAGAGACGGGGGAGCAGTACTTC.

V and J are TRBV11-2 and TRBJ2-5; D uncertain. Trimming removed 1 base at V and 0 bases at J, with 9 bases between. The germline gives CDR1 SGHAT, CDR2 FQNNGV. The CDR3 length is 15 residues. The DNA for the CDR3 is TGTGCCAGCAGCTTAGCATCGGGTTACCAAGAGACCCAGTACTTC. This encodes CASSLASGYQETQYF.

The chain uses TRBV20-1 and TRBJ1-4; no clear D gene. CDR3 length: 11 amino acids. The germline V and J ends were trimmed by 0 bases and 8 bases, with 4 bases remaining between them. The germline V gene encodes CDR1 DFQATT and CDR2 SNEGSKA (reference sequence). CDR3 nucleotides: TGCAGTGCTAGAGAAAGGGAAAAACTGTTTTTT. Translation gives CSAREREKLFF.

This clonotype was counted between two and nine times. The chain carries TRBV6-5 and TRBJ2-3; possible D gene TRBD2, 6 bases. Trimming took off 10 bases at V and 2 bases at J, with 13 bases between the two ends. This CDR3 has 13 residues. The V gene's germline CDR1 is MNHEY and CDR2 SVGAGI. The chain's CDR3 is CATLAVVTDTQYF. The CDR3 DNA sequence: TGTGCCACCTTAGCGGTAGTCACAGATACGCAGTATTTT.

A note on this clonotype: The junction departs from germline at one end; a sequencing error may be responsible. The chain combines TRBV9 with TRBJ2-7, with 10 bases that match TRBD1. Germline-derived CDR1 and CDR2 are SGDLS and YYNGEE. CDR3 size: 17 residues. CDR3 sequence reads: CASSVAPGQGIIYEQYF. The CDR3 nucleotides are TGCGCCAGCAGCGTAGCCCCGGGACAGGGGATCATCTACGAGCAGTACTTC.